Presented here are 30 T cell receptor beta chains from one specimen sequenced in a study of beta chain features in type 1 diabetes. Study results and caveats: The study found moderately but significantly shorter TCRB CDR3s in all four CD4+ subsets of Type 1 diabetes patients.

Their antigens remain unidentified. Expressed TCRB transcripts were sequenced after all isolated RNA was converted to cDNA. Repertoires were generated with immunoSEQ multiplex PCR, while TCRdb's copy carries only in-frame clones and drops some. This table has about 650,000 clones, over 10% appearing once. The specimen was naive CD4+ T cells from blood. The receptors shown here come from a man aged 30-40 years with type 1 diabetes.

This clone was counted between two and nine times. The rearrangement joins TRBV28 to TRBJ2-5; D is possibly TRBD2 (5 bases). The CDR3 length is 11 residues. CDR1 is MDHEN, CDR2 SYDVKM, per germline. Trimming pared 5 bases from V and 5 bases from J, leaving 6 bases between. This CDR3 reads CASSERETQYF. The CDR3 coding sequence is TGTGCCAGCAGTGAGCGGGAGACCCAGTACTTC.

Here the CDR3 reads CASSPGTRFTQETQYF. As DNA, the CDR3 is TGCGCCAGCAGCCCGGGGACTAGGTTTACTCAAGAGACCCAGTACTTC. The gene calls are TRBV5-1 and TRBJ2-5; 8 nucleotides match TRBD2. Germline V CDR1 and CDR2: SGHRS, YFSETQ. V lost 4 bases, J lost 2 bases, and 10 bases stayed unmatched. This CDR3 has 16 residues.

This clone was seen a few times. The rearrangement links TRBV27 to TRBJ2-5, with 9 nucleotides matching TRBD2. Germline CDR1 and CDR2: MNHEY and SMNVEV (reference sequence). V trimming: 7 bases; J trimming: 4 bases; junction bases outside the gene matches: 13. The CDR3 totals 16 residues. Here the CDR3 DNA reads TGTGCCAGCACCCCCAGCGGGGGGCCCAGGGGAGAGACCCAGTACTTC. This sequence encodes CASTPSGGPRGETQYF.

This rearrangement joins TRBV5-4 to TRBJ1-2, with 7 bases lining up with TRBD1. V dropped 4 bases and J dropped 2; count of bases not matched to a gene: 8. Germline-derived CDR1 and CDR2 are SGHNT and YYREEE (reference sequence). The CDR3 covers 15 residues. The DNA of the CDR3 is TGTGCCAGCAGCGGGGCCGGGACAGTGAACTATGGCTACACCTTC. It yields the protein CASSGAGTVNYGYTF.

This rearrangement joins TRBV29-1 to TRBJ1-3, with D tentatively TRBD1 (5 bases). From germline, CDR1 is SQVTM and CDR2 ANQGSEA. Trimming took 7 bases from V and 2 from J, leaving 12 bases between them. The CDR3 has 13 residues. Written as DNA, the CDR3 is TGCAGCGCCACGAGAGGGGCTGGAAACACCATATATTTT. It yields the protein CSATRGAGNTIYF.

This clone was counted between two and nine times. V gene TRBV27 combines with J gene TRBJ1-1, with TRBD1 matching over 10 bases. CDR3 length: 14 residues. From germline, CDR1 is MNHEY and CDR2 SMNVEV (reference sequence). V shed 4 bases, J shed 4 bases, and the junction held 3 bases outside the gene matches. Here the CDR3 reads CASSSGQGSTEAFF. The CDR3 DNA sequence: TGTGCCAGCAGTTCGGGACAGGGGTCCACTGAAGCTTTCTTT.

This clone has a single count. The chain carries TRBV5-1 and TRBJ2-6; 9 bases map to TRBD1. The CDR3 is 15 residues long. The germline gives CDR1 SGHRS, CDR2 YFSETQ. J lost 4 bases, V lost 7 bases, and 6 bases had no gene match. CDR3 bases: TGCGCCAGCGGTGACAGGGGGACCGGGGCCAACGTCCTGACTTTC. It yields the protein CASGDRGTGANVLTF.

This clone was detected a few times. The CDR3 sequence: CASSQAGTSGGYEQYF. CDR3 bases: TGTGCCAGCAGCCAAGCCGGGACTAGCGGGGGCTACGAGCAGTACTTC. The rearrangement joins TRBV4-2 to TRBJ2-7; 14 bases agree with TRBD2. Looked up from germline, CDR1 is LGHNA and CDR2 is YNFKEQ. The V gene end was trimmed by 1 base and the J gene end by 3 bases; junction bases not matched to a gene: 2. The length of the CDR3 is 16 residues.

This clone occurred a few times. CDR3: CAITNSGGLSGELFF. CDR3 sequence (DNA): TGTGCCATCACCAATAGCGGGGGACTCTCCGGGGAGCTGTTTTTT. This chain connects TRBV10-3 to TRBJ2-2, with 9 bases aligning to TRBD2. CDR3 length equals 15 residues. Germline trimming cut 7 bases from V and 6 bases from J; bases unmatched to any gene: 9. Germline CDR1 is ENHRY and CDR2 is SYGVKD.

The chain carries TRBV30 and TRBJ1-2; D not certain. V shed 2 bases and J shed 7 bases, with 8 bases lying between them. This CDR3 spans 11 amino acids. Germline V CDR1 and CDR2: GTSNPN, SVGIG (reference sequence). The CDR3 protein is CAWSQAGGYTF. The CDR3 coding sequence is TGTGCCTGGAGTCAGGCCGGTGGCTACACCTTC.

In nucleotides, the CDR3 is TGTGCCAGCAGGGCAGCGGTCGACACCGGGGAGCTGTTTTTT. Translating gives CASRAAVDTGELFF. The rearrangement joins TRBV2 to TRBJ2-2; D possibly corresponds to TRBD2 (5 bases). Germline assignment: CDR1 SNHLY and CDR2 FYNNEI. This CDR3 spans 14 amino acids. Trimming pared 6 bases from V and 3 bases from J, leaving 11 bases between.

V usage is TRBV25-1 and J usage is TRBJ2-5, with 8 bases identical to TRBD2. The CDR3 has 17 amino acids. The germline V gene encodes CDR1 MGHDK and CDR2 SYGVNS. V shed 6 bases and J 5 bases; nucleotides not matched to a gene: 17. CDR3 coding DNA: TGTGCCAGCAGAGCCTACGAGGTAGCGGGGCGCGGGGAGACCCAGTACTTC. It is translated as CASRAYEVAGRGETQYF.

This clone showed up just a few times. The chain employs TRBV19 and TRBJ2-1; D uncertain. Trimming removed 3 bases at V and 0 bases at J, with 12 bases between. Germline CDR1 LNHDA, CDR2 SQIVND (reference sequence). CDR3 size: 16 residues. This CDR3 is CASSISPPSSYNEQFF. CDR3 coding DNA: TGTGCCAGTAGTATCTCCCCTCCAAGCTCCTACAATGAGCAGTTCTTC.

The CDR3 region has the DNA TGTGCCAGCAGCTTATCTGGGACTAGCGGCAATGAGCAGTTCTTC. It codes for CASSLSGTSGNEQFF. The V and J genes are TRBV7-2 and TRBJ2-1; 11 positions match TRBD2. This CDR3 has 15 residues. V dropped 2 bases and J dropped 6; count of bases not matched to a gene: 3. Germline V gene data show CDR1 as SGHTA and CDR2 as FQGNSA. Drawing the rest from reference TRBV7-2 and TRBJ2-1, the complete variable domain is GAGVSQSPSNKVTEKGKDVELRCDPISGHTALYWYRQSLGQGLEFLIYFQGNSAPDKSGLPSDRFSAERTGGSVSTLTIQRTQQEDSAVYLCASSLSGTSGNEQFFGPGTRLTVL.

This clone was picked up a small number of times. J is TRBJ2-3 and V is TRBV7-2; D gene unclear. V lost 5 bases to trimming and J lost 0 bases, with 15 bases between them. Germline V gives CDR1 SGHTA, CDR2 FQGNSA. The CDR3 spans 16 residues. The CDR3 sequence is CASSPLAGSSTDTQYF. DNA for the CDR3: TGTGCCAGCAGCCCATTGGCCGGTTCTAGCACAGATACGCAGTATTTT. The variable domain in full, with the rest retrieved from reference TRBV7-2 and TRBJ2-3, is GAGVSQSPSNKVTEKGKDVELRCDPISGHTALYWYRQSLGQGLEFLIYFQGNSAPDKSGLPSDRFSAERTGGSVSTLTIQRTQQEDSAVYLCASSPLAGSSTDTQYFGPGTRLTVL.

The chain carries TRBV7-9 and TRBJ2-3, with D uncertain. The CDR3 sequence is 14 residues long. Trimming cost V 5 bases and J 2 bases, with 11 bases left between them. CDR1 SEHNR and CDR2 FQNEAQ come from the germline V gene (reference sequence). The CDR3 nucleotides are TGTGCCAGCAGCACACAGCCGAACACAGATACGCAGTATTTT. Translation: CASSTQPNTDTQYF.

This clone was found a few times. CDR3 region: CASSLGNGQIAYEQYF. The CDR3 region has the DNA TGTGCCAGCAGCTTAGGCAACGGCCAGATAGCCTACGAGCAGTACTTC. The rearrangement uses TRBV7-6 and TRBJ2-7, with D unclear. The germline V gene has CDR1 SGHVS and CDR2 FNYEAQ. The CDR3 is 16 residues long. Trimming cost V 1 base and J 2 bases, with 15 bases left between them. Full variable domain (missing parts from reference TRBV7-6 and TRBJ2-7): GAGVSQSPRYKVTKRGQDVALRCDPISGHVSLYWYRQALGQGPEFLTYFNYEAQQDKSGLPNDRFSAERPEGSISTLTIQRTEQRDSAMYRCASSLGNGQIAYEQYFGPGTRLTVT.

J is TRBJ2-7 and V is TRBV6-6, with D maybe TRBD2 (7 bases). Trimming pared 11 bases from V and 2 bases from J, leaving 13 bases between. CDR3 length: 12 residues. From germline, CDR1 is MNHNY and CDR2 SVGAGI (reference sequence). The chain's CDR3 is CAGGGQPYEQYF. CDR3 nucleotides: TGTGCCGGGGGGGGACAACCCTACGAGCAGTACTTC.

The V call is TRBV5-4, the J call TRBJ1-6; no definite D call. CDR3 length equals 14 residues. The germline V gene encodes CDR1 SGHNT and CDR2 YYREEE (reference sequence). Between the trimmed V and J ends, which lost 4 bases and 5 bases, there was a span of 10 bases. DNA for the CDR3: TGTGCCAGCAGCCTGGACCGTAATAATTCACCCCTCCACTTT. It encodes CASSLDRNNSPLHF.

J is TRBJ2-5 and V is TRBV28; D gene unclear. CDR1 and CDR2 (germline): MDHEN, SYDVKM. Trimming stripped 8 bases from V and 4 bases from J, with 17 bases between. The CDR3 totals 14 residues. CDR3 region: CASGSRERGETQYF. The CDR3 nucleotides are TGTGCCAGCGGGTCACGAGAGCGCGGAGAGACCCAGTACTTC.

The V call is TRBV18, the J call TRBJ1-2; TRBD1 matches at 10 bases. V lost 3 bases and J lost 7; bases outside the gene matches: 20. The CDR3 sequence is 19 residues long. The germline CDR1 and CDR2 sequences are KGHSH and LQKENI. Here the CDR3 reads CASSPPMGTGARGASGYTF. The CDR3 coding sequence is TGTGCCAGCTCACCCCCTATGGGGACAGGGGCAAGAGGAGCGAGTGGCTACACCTTC.

V gene TRBV5-1 combines with J gene TRBJ2-3; possible D gene TRBD1, 5 bases. Trimming shortened V by 3 bases and J by 1 base, and 21 bases separated the two germline ends. CDR1 SGHRS and CDR2 YFSETQ come from the germline V gene. The CDR3 has 18 amino acids. In nucleotides, the CDR3 is TGCGCCAGCAGCTGGCAGGGTACGAACTTCAGGCGCACAGATACGCAGTATTTT. Amino acids: CASSWQGTNFRRTDTQYF.

The chain recombines TRBV15 with TRBJ2-1; no definite D call. V was cut by 5 bases and J by 5 bases, with 19 bases left in between. This CDR3 is built from 16 residues. Germline-derived CDR1 and CDR2 are LNHNV and YYDKDF (reference sequence). As DNA, the CDR3 is TGTGCCACCAGCCTCGGTGTCCCCTCCCGTAACAATGAGCAGTTCTTC. This sequence encodes CATSLGVPSRNNEQFF.

This chain links TRBV18 with TRBJ1-3; no clear D gene. The CDR3 spans 15 residues. Trimming removed 1 base at V and 0 bases at J, with 7 bases between. The germline V gene has CDR1 KGHSH and CDR2 LQKENI. CDR3 residues: CASSPQETSGNTIYF. The CDR3 coding sequence is TGTGCCAGCTCACCACAGGAGACCTCTGGAAACACCATATATTTT.

This clone was seen a handful of times. The chain recombines TRBV5-4 with TRBJ1-2, with 7 positions matching TRBD1. Looked up from germline, CDR1 is SGHNT and CDR2 is YYREEE (reference sequence). This CDR3 has 15 amino acids. V was pared by 2 bases and J by 2 bases, with 6 bases of the junction left unmatched. CDR3 sequence reads: CASSLPRGGNYGYTF. DNA for the CDR3: TGTGCCAGCAGCTTACCCAGGGGGGGAAACTATGGCTACACCTTC.

CDR3 nucleotides: TGCGCCAGCAGCCAATCAGGACAGGGAAGGTACGAGCAGTACTTC. Amino acid sequence: CASSQSGQGRYEQYF. The chain is built from TRBV4-3 and TRBJ2-7, with 8 nucleotides matching TRBD1. CDR3 length: 15 amino acids. V gave up 2 bases and J gave up 4 bases; unmatched junction bases: 7. CDR1 is LGHNA and CDR2 is YSLEER in the germline V gene.

The sample holds a few counts of this clone. The rearrangement links TRBV7-9 to TRBJ2-7; 8 bases align to TRBD1. V shed 5 bases and J 6 bases; nucleotides not matched to a gene: 9. The CDR3 length is 14 residues. Germline V gene data show CDR1 as SEHNR and CDR2 as FQNEAQ (reference sequence). CDR3: CASSPGQGFSEQYF. The CDR3 DNA reads as TGTGCCAGCAGCCCCGGACAGGGATTCTCCGAGCAGTACTTC.

This clone was detected only a few times. This sequence joins TRBV5-4 and TRBJ1-4; D call uncertain. V was trimmed by 5 bases and J by 4 bases, leaving 15 bases between them. Germline CDR1 and CDR2: SGHNT and YYREEE (reference sequence). The CDR3 loop spans 15 amino acids. In DNA, the CDR3 is TGTGCCAGCAGTTTTAGGAAGGGCCATAATGAAAAACTGTTTTTT. Residues: CASSFRKGHNEKLFF.

This clone was observed a few times. The chain couples TRBV25-1 to TRBJ1-4; TRBD1 agrees at 7 bases. CDR3 length equals 12 residues. Germline-derived CDR1 and CDR2 are MGHDK and SYGVNS. The junction had 4 bases not matched to a gene; V was cut back by 7 bases and J by 8 bases. CDR3 DNA: TGTGCCAGCACACAGGGGAAGGAAAAACTGTTTTTT. This codes for CASTQGKEKLFF.

This clone was detected a few times. This sequence joins TRBV7-9 and TRBJ2-1; 11 bases agree with TRBD2. The V gene's germline CDR1 is SEHNR and CDR2 FQNEAQ (reference sequence). This CDR3 is 15 amino acids long. The V and J ends lost 1 base and 10 bases, in that order; junction bases with no gene match: 6. CDR3 loop: CASSLGLAGGQEQFF. In DNA form, the CDR3 reads TGTGCCAGCAGCTTAGGGCTAGCGGGGGGACAGGAGCAGTTCTTC. Full variable domain (remainder filled in from reference TRBV7-9 and TRBJ2-1): DTGVSQNPRHKITKRGQNVTFRCDPISEHNRLYWYRQTLGQGPEFLTYFQNEAQLEKSRLLSDRFSAERPKGSFSTLEIQRTEQGDSAMYLCASSLGLAGGQEQFFGPGTRLTVL.